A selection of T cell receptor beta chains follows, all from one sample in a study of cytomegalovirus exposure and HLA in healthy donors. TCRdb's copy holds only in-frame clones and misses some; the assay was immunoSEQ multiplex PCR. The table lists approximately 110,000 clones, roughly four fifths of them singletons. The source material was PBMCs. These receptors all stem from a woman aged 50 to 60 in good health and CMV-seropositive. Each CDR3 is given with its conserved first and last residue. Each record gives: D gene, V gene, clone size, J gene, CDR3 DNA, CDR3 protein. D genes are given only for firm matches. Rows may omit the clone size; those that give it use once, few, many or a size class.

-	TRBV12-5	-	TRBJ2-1	TGTGCTAGTGGTTTGGGGAGGAGCAGCTACAATGAGCAGTTCTTC	CASGLGRSSYNEQFF
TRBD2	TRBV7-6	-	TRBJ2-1	TGTGCCAGCAGCTTATCTAGCGGGGGATACAATGAGCAGTTCTTC	CASSLSSGGYNEQFF
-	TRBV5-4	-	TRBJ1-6	TGTGCCAGCAGCTTCGACTTCTATAATTCACCCCTCCACTTT	CASSFDFYNSPLHF
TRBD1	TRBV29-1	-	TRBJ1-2	TGCAGCGTCGTTGGGACAGGGGAAGAGGGTCCCTATGGCTACACCTTC	CSVVGTGEEGPYGYTF
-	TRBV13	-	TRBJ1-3	TGTGCCAGCAGCATACCAGGGTCTGGAAACACCATATATTTT	CASSIPGSGNTIYF
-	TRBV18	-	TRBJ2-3	TGTGCCAGCTCACCCGGACAGTACACAGATACGCAGTATTTT	CASSPGQYTDTQYF
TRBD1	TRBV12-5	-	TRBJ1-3	TGTGCTAGTGGTTTGGGGGGACAGGGCCTGGGAAACACCATATATTTT	CASGLGGQGLGNTIYF
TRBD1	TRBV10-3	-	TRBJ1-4	TGTGCCATCAGTGGGACAGGGGGCCGGGAAAAACTGTTTTTT	CAISGTGGREKLFF
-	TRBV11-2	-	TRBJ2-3	TGTGCCAGCAGCTTAGATCTGTGGGGGGGCTCTACGCAGTATTTT	CASSLDLWGGSTQYF
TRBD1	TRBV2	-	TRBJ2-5	TGTGCCAGCAGGGGGGACAGGGGAGAGACCCAGTACTTC	CASRGDRGETQYF
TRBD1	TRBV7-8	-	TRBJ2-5	TGTGCCAGCAGCATCAAATTCGACAGGGGGCGGATGGGGCAAGAGACCCAGTACTTC	CASSIKFDRGRMGQETQYF
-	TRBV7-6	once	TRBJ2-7	TGTGCCAGCAGCGTCACTAAGACGGGGGGCTTCTCCTACGAGCAGTACTTC	CASSVTKTGGFSYEQYF